A selection of T cell receptor beta chains follows, all from one sample in a study of T-cell memory formation after mild COVID-19. Using its own MiXCR run on the 5' RACE reads, TCRdb lists one record per CDR3 protein. There are approximately 190,000 distinct CDR3 sequences in the sample; around 16% occur only once, and 2.4% lies in the top ten. Material for sequencing was PBMCs or a T cell subset sorted from them (not recorded which). These receptors all stem from an adult woman who had mild COVID-19 (a few samples of this study predate the infection). Cell type and time point are not known. The CDR3 runs from the conserved cysteine through the conserved F or W. The order of the fields is clone size, V gene, J gene, D gene, CDR3 length, CDR3 DNA, CDR3 protein. D genes are given only for firm matches. The listing skips clone size in some rows; elsewhere it reads once, few, many or a size class.

few	TRBV5-4	TRBJ2-3	-	14	TGTGCCAGCAGCTTACGGGGTTTCACAGATACGCAGTATTTT	CASSLRGFTDTQYF
-	TRBV5-1	TRBJ2-5	-	15	TGCGCCAGCAGCTTGGATTGGCCGATCCAAGAGACCCAGTACTTC	CASSLDWPIQETQYF
few	TRBV12-3/TRBV12-4	TRBJ1-1	TRBD1	14	TGTGCCAGCAATCAGGGACAGCTGAACACTGAAGCTTTCTTT	CASNQGQLNTEAFF
-	TRBV2	TRBJ1-4	-	16	TGTGCCAGCAGTGAAGCGCGGAACAGGGTGGGAGAAAAACTGTTTTTT	CASSEARNRVGEKLFF
-	TRBV6-6	TRBJ2-5	-	17	TGTGCCAGTAGGGGTCGACTGTCTACGCCCAATTTGGAGACCCAGTACTTC	CASRGRLSTPNLETQYF
-	TRBV7-2	TRBJ2-3	TRBD2	16	TGTGCCAGCAGCCCTGTGGCGGGAGGAATCACAGATACGCAGTATTTT	CASSPVAGGITDTQYF
-	TRBV18	TRBJ2-5	-	15	TGTGCCAGCTCACCACGGGGGGCGATCCAAGAGACCCAGTACTTC	CASSPRGAIQETQYF
-	TRBV5-1	TRBJ2-5	TRBD2	15	TGCGCCAGCAGAAAAACAAGCGGGAGCGGAGAGACCCAGTACTTC	CASRKTSGSGETQYF
many	TRBV5-1	TRBJ2-6	-	17	TGCGCCAGCAGCTTGGTGGCAGTTAACTCTGGGGCCAACGTCCTGACTTTC	CASSLVAVNSGANVLTF
few	TRBV12-3/TRBV12-4	TRBJ2-7	TRBD1	14	TGTGCCAGCAGTAGGACAGGGGCTTCCTACGAGCAGTACTTC	CASSRTGASYEQYF
-	TRBV19	TRBJ2-1	TRBD2	16	TGTGCCAGCAAGCGAGCTAGCGGTCGATCCTACAATGAGCAGTTCTTC	CASKRASGRSYNEQFF
-	TRBV3-1	TRBJ2-5	-	14	TGTGCCAGCAGTCGCTCCGGGTCCCAAGAGACCCAGTACTTC	CASSRSGSQETQYF
few	TRBV15	TRBJ2-2	TRBD2	15	TGTGCCACCAGCAGGAGCGGGGGGAACACCGGGGAGCTGTTTTTT	CATSRSGGNTGELFF
-	TRBV5-6	TRBJ1-2	-	15	TGTGCCAGCAGCTTGATCATACAGGGCTCCTATGGCTACACCTTC	CASSLIIQGSYGYTF
few	TRBV20-1	TRBJ1-1	TRBD1	14	TGCAGTGCTAGACGCGGGACAGCAAACACTGAAGCTTTCTTT	CSARRGTANTEAFF
many	TRBV15	TRBJ2-3	TRBD1	15	TGTGCCACCAGCAGGGACAGGGGTGGCGCAGATACGCAGTATTTT	CATSRDRGGADTQYF
few	TRBV7-2	TRBJ2-1	-	16	TGTGCCAGCAGCGGAGGGGGCGTTAGCTCCTACAATGAGCAGTTCTTC	CASSGGGVSSYNEQFF
-	TRBV5-1	TRBJ1-4	TRBD1	14	TGCGCCAGCAGCCCGGGACAGAATGATGAAAAACTGTTTTTT	CASSPGQNDEKLFF
many	TRBV4-1	TRBJ1-2	TRBD1	15	TGCGCCAGCAGCCCTGTCGGCAGGGGGGACTATGGCTACACCTTC	CASSPVGRGDYGYTF
few	TRBV5-5	TRBJ1-2	TRBD1	14	TGTGCCAGCAGCCCGGGACAGTTGGGCTATGGCTACACCTTC	CASSPGQLGYGYTF
few	TRBV5-1	TRBJ2-7	TRBD1	14	TGCGCCAGCAGCTCACCGGGACAGGCCTACGAGCAGTACTTC	CASSSPGQAYEQYF
-	TRBV5-1	TRBJ1-1	-	13	TGCGCCAGCGGTACGGGGGGGGCAACTGAAGCTTTCTTT	CASGTGGATEAFF
many	TRBV7-9	TRBJ1-2	-	18	TGTGCCAGCAGCTCATCCCCGAGGGTCCAGCGATTTTTCTATGGCTACACCTTC	CASSSSPRVQRFFYGYTF
-	TRBV20-1	TRBJ2-7	-	15	TGCAGTGCTAGAGGGACTCCCCGGGGGACTTACGAGCAGTACTTC	CSARGTPRGTYEQYF
-	TRBV7-2	TRBJ1-1	-	15	TGTGCCAGCAGCTTAGCGGCAGCCATGAACACTGAAGCTTTCTTT	CASSLAAAMNTEAFF
few	TRBV18	TRBJ2-3	-	13	TGTGCCAGCTCACCACCGGGGGAAGATACGCAGTATTTT	CASSPPGEDTQYF
few	TRBV7-9	TRBJ1-5	TRBD1	16	TGTGCCAGCAGCTCAGGTTTAGGGCAGGGGGCTCAGCCCCAGCATTTT	CASSSGLGQGAQPQHF
-	TRBV12-3/TRBV12-4	TRBJ2-3	TRBD2	14	TGTGCCAGCAGTCTGACTAGCGGGGTGGATACGCAGTATTTT	CASSLTSGVDTQYF
few	TRBV24-1	TRBJ1-1	-	12	TGTGCCACCAGTGGTACAGGCCGTGAAGCTTTCTTT	CATSGTGREAFF
-	TRBV10-2	TRBJ2-2	TRBD1	14	TGCGCCAGCAGTAAGGACAGGCCTACCGGGGAGCTGTTTTTT	CASSKDRPTGELFF
-	TRBV7-6	TRBJ1-5	-	17	TGTGCCAGCAGCTCCGCCCCCGACCGTTATAGCAATCAGCCCCAGCATTTT	CASSSAPDRYSNQPQHF
few	TRBV29-1	TRBJ2-2	TRBD2	14	TGCAGCGTTGATCCGGGACTAGCGTCGGGGGAGCTGTTTTTT	CSVDPGLASGELFF
-	TRBV9	TRBJ2-1	-	12	TGTGCCAGCAGCGTAGACACCAATGAGCAGTTCTTC	CASSVDTNEQFF
few	TRBV5-8	TRBJ1-2	-	14	TGTGCCAGCAGCCGATTTACAGAAGACTATGGCTACACCTTC	CASSRFTEDYGYTF
few	TRBV7-9	TRBJ2-3	TRBD2	14	TGTGCCAGCAGCGCTAGCGGGAGGACAGATACGCAGTATTTT	CASSASGRTDTQYF
-	TRBV5-1	TRBJ2-2	-	16	TGCGCCAGCAGCCCCACAGGGGGGGCGTACACCGGGGAGCTGTTTTTT	CASSPTGGAYTGELFF
-	TRBV12-3/TRBV12-4	TRBJ2-3	TRBD2	17	TGTGCCAGCAGACCGGGACTAGCGGAGTCTAGCACAGATACGCAGTATTTT	CASRPGLAESSTDTQYF
-	TRBV20-1	TRBJ2-1	TRBD2	14	TGCAGTGTCGAGCGGGAGTACACCTACAATGAGCAGTTCTTC	CSVEREYTYNEQFF
-	TRBV27	TRBJ1-1	-	16	TGTGCCAGCAGTACTGGGTGGGGGGCCCTGAACACTGAAGCTTTCTTT	CASSTGWGALNTEAFF
-	TRBV12-3/TRBV12-4	TRBJ2-1	-	13	TGTGTAATTGGCGCGCTAGACTACAATGAGCAGTTCTTC	CVIGALDYNEQFF
-	TRBV29-1	TRBJ1-1	-	12	TGCAGCGTTGTAATGCTGAACACTGAAGCTTTCTTT	CSVVMLNTEAFF
few	TRBV20-1	TRBJ1-1	-	13	TGCAGTGCTATTCGGACTGCGAACACTGAAGCTTTCTTT	CSAIRTANTEAFF
few	TRBV20-1	TRBJ1-5	-	16	TGCAGTGCTAGAGTGACAGCGGGTACCAGCAATCAGCCCCAGCATTTT	CSARVTAGTSNQPQHF
-	TRBV3-1	TRBJ1-4	-	15	TGTGCCAGCAGCCAAGAGGGGACGGTGAATGAAAAACTGTTTTTT	CASSQEGTVNEKLFF
-	TRBV5-1	TRBJ1-2	-	16	TGCGCCAGCAGCCTCCTCGGACGCGTGGAAGGAGATGGCTACACCTTC	CASSLLGRVEGDGYTF
-	TRBV19	TRBJ1-1	-	13	TGTGCCAGTAGTATAGAAAGGAACACTGAAGCTTTCTTT	CASSIERNTEAFF
-	TRBV5-4	TRBJ2-1	-	15	TGTGCCAGCAAAAGAGGCGGGATTGGGTCCAATGAGCAGTTCTTC	CASKRGGIGSNEQFF
-	TRBV9	TRBJ2-1	TRBD2	16	TGTGCCAGCAGAGGACTAGCGGGAAGCTCCTACAATGAGCAGTTCTTC	CASRGLAGSSYNEQFF
-	TRBV24-1	TRBJ1-5	-	14	TGTGCCACCAGTGATGGGGACCCGGGGTCAGTCCAGCATTTT	CATSDGDPGSVQHF
many	TRBV6-6	TRBJ1-5	-	15	TGTGCCAGCAGTTACGACGATAAAGGCAATCAGCCCCAGCATTTT	CASSYDDKGNQPQHF
few	TRBV5-1	TRBJ2-7	-	13	TGCGCCAGCAGACCGTCCACGGGCTACGAGCAGTACTTC	CASRPSTGYEQYF
many	TRBV5-1	TRBJ2-3	-	15	TGCGCCAGCAGCTTGGCAGGGGAGGGCACAGATACGCAGTATTTT	CASSLAGEGTDTQYF